These T cell receptor beta chains were read from a single sample in a study of cytomegalovirus exposure and HLA in healthy donors. TCRdb keeps only in-frame clones here, not all; method: immunoSEQ multiplex PCR. Of approximately 100,000 clones in the sample, roughly 80% were seen once. Sequenced sample: PBMCs. The receptor source for this set is a man aged 50 or older in good health and CMV-seropositive. Both conserved end residues are part of each CDR3. Each record gives: CDR3 DNA, CDR3 protein, J gene, clone size, V gene, D gene. D genes are given only for firm matches. Size tells how often a clone was seen (once, few, many) or the class of an expanded clone, and some rows leave it out.

TGCAGCGTTGAAGGGGAGGACAGGGGCACAGATACGCAGTATTTT CSVEGEDRGTDTQYF TRBJ2-3 . TRBV29-1 TRBD1
TGTGCCAGCAGGGTAGCGGGAAATACGCAGTATTTT CASRVAGNTQYF TRBJ2-3 . TRBV6-1 TRBD2
TGTGCCTGGAGTCCGACTCGACGGGGGGCTAATGAAAAACTGTTTTTT CAWSPTRRGANEKLFF TRBJ1-4 . TRBV30 .
TGTGCCAGCATCCCGGGGACTAGCGTTTACGAGCAGTACTTC CASIPGTSVYEQYF TRBJ2-7 . TRBV6-1 TRBD2
TGCGCCAGCAGCCTTAGCGGGCGGAACACCGGGGAGCTGTTTTTT CASSLSGRNTGELFF TRBJ2-2 . TRBV5-1 TRBD2
TGTGCCAGCAGCCCCGCGGGAATAGGGACTGAAGCTTTCTTT CASSPAGIGTEAFF TRBJ1-1 . TRBV9 .
TGTGCCAGCAGCTTGGGACTAGCGGGAGGGCTAGGGGACGAGCAGTACTTC CASSLGLAGGLGDEQYF TRBJ2-7 . TRBV7-6 TRBD2
TGTGCCAGCAGCCCAAGGACAGGGCCCGAGGGTGAGCAGTTCTTC CASSPRTGPEGEQFF TRBJ2-1 few TRBV7-7 TRBD1
TGTGCCAGCAGCCAAGAGGCGGATCCGGCCAAAAACATTCAGTACTTC CASSQEADPAKNIQYF TRBJ2-4 . TRBV4-2 .
TGCGCCAGCAGCTTGGGGACTAGCGTAGAGACCCAGTACTTC CASSLGTSVETQYF TRBJ2-5 once TRBV5-1 TRBD2
TGTGCCAGCAGCGCCAGGGACTATAGTTACGAGCAGTACTTC CASSARDYSYEQYF TRBJ2-7 . TRBV9 TRBD2
TGTGCCAGCAGCTTAGATCAGCCGGGGGAGCAGTACTTC CASSLDQPGEQYF TRBJ2-7 . TRBV11-2 .
TGTGCCAGCAGCACAGGACAGGGAAACACTGAAGCTTTCTTT CASSTGQGNTEAFF TRBJ1-1 few TRBV7-8 TRBD1
TGTGCCAGCAGCTCACCTGGAGGGGAGCAGTACTTC CASSSPGGEQYF TRBJ2-7 once TRBV13 .
TGTGCCAGCAGTTACGGGAGGGAGGGGTACGAGCAGTACTTC CASSYGREGYEQYF TRBJ2-7 . TRBV6-5 TRBD2
TGTGCCTGGAGTGCCCTGACAGGGTTGACAGATACGCAGTATTTT CAWSALTGLTDTQYF TRBJ2-3 . TRBV30 TRBD1